What follows are 32 T cell receptor beta chains derived from one specimen sequenced in a study of blood T cell repertoires in COVID-19. Sequencing used immunoSEQ multiplex PCR; TCRdb keeps in-frame clones, though not all of them. The repertoire has around 270,000 clones, 88% of them found once; the top ten carry approximately 3.8%. The specimen sequenced was peripheral blood. These TCRs come from a man in his sixties who had recovered from COVID-19.

The gene calls are TRBV14 and TRBJ2-1, with 8 bases lining up with TRBD1. Germline V gene data show CDR1 as SGHDN and CDR2 as FVKESK. This CDR3 is 16 amino acids long. The trim removed 0 bases at V and 4 bases at J, leaving 5 bases unmatched. The DNA of the CDR3 is TGTGCCAGCAGCCAAGATAAGGGACAGGTATACAATGAGCAGTTCTTC. This translates into CASSQDKGQVYNEQFF.

The V call is TRBV7-8, the J call TRBJ1-1; tentative D call: TRBD1 (6 bases). V gave up 5 bases and J gave up 2 bases, with 9 bases separating them. Germline V gene sequence: CDR1 SGHVS, CDR2 FQNEAQ. The CDR3 runs to 13 residues. The CDR3 region is CASSRTENTEAFF. As DNA, the CDR3 is TGTGCCAGCAGCCGGACAGAAAACACTGAAGCTTTCTTT.

The chain links TRBV10-2 to TRBJ2-1; 7 bases align to TRBD1. The CDR3 runs 14 residues. Germline V lookup: CDR1 WSHSY, CDR2 SAAADI. V was clipped by 4 bases and J by 8 bases; unmatched bases: 8. CDR3 in DNA: TGCGCCAGCAGTGGGACACAGGGGAACTATGAGCAGTTCTTC. Translation: CASSGTQGNYEQFF.

J is TRBJ2-5 and V is TRBV19, with TRBD1 matching 9 bases. CDR3 size: 18 residues. V shed 4 bases, J shed 4 bases, and the junction held 16 bases outside the gene matches. Germline V lookup: CDR1 LNHDA, CDR2 SQIVND (reference sequence). CDR3 loop: CASSNPLIRGQGGETQYF. Written as DNA, the CDR3 is TGTGCCAGTAGTAATCCTTTAATAAGGGGACAGGGTGGAGAGACCCAGTACTTC.

CDR3 DNA sequence: TGTGCCTGGAGTGTACTTGGTGGGCATGGCTACACCTTC. Encoded protein: CAWSVLGGHGYTF. V gene TRBV30 combines with J gene TRBJ1-2; D call uncertain. V lost 0 bases, J lost 6 bases, and 11 bases lay in between. CDR1 is GTSNPN, CDR2 SVGIG, per germline (reference sequence). This CDR3 spans 13 amino acids. The full variable domain, rest sourced from reference TRBV30 and TRBJ1-2, is SQTIHQWPATLVQPVGSPLSLECTVEGTSNPNLYWYRQAAGRGLQLLFYSVGIGQISSEVPQNLSASRPQDRQFILSSKKLLLSDSGFYLCAWSVLGGHGYTFGSGTRLTVV.

This CDR3 is CASSYRGDEAFF. The CDR3 coding sequence is TGTGCCAGCAGCTACAGGGGGGATGAAGCTTTCTTT. J is TRBJ1-1 and V is TRBV7-8; TRBD1 aligns across 8 bases. Looked up from germline, CDR1 is SGHVS and CDR2 is FQNEAQ. The CDR3 consists of 12 residues. With 4 bases clipped from V and 7 bases from J, the junction kept 2 bases outside the gene matches.

The CDR3 is CASSIQGGSTLGSHYEQYF. The CDR3 bases are TGTGCCAGTAGTATACAGGGCGGCTCAACTCTTGGCAGTCACTACGAGCAGTACTTC. V gene TRBV19 combines with J gene TRBJ2-7; D possibly corresponds to TRBD1 (5 bases). This CDR3 contains 19 residues. Trimming took 2 bases from V and 3 from J, leaving 26 bases between them. Germline V gene data show CDR1 as LNHDA and CDR2 as SQIVND (reference sequence).

The chain employs TRBV2 and TRBJ1-4; 11 bases line up with TRBD1. Trimming cost V 2 bases and J 10 bases; bases outside gene matches: 6. CDR1 SNHLY and CDR2 FYNNEI come from the germline V gene. The CDR3 runs 15 residues. CDR3: CASSETGQGVGKLFF. The CDR3 region has the DNA TGTGCCAGCAGTGAAACGGGACAGGGGGTCGGAAAACTGTTTTTT. The full variable domain, in which reference TRBV2 and TRBJ1-4 provide the parts outside the CDR3, is EPEVTQTPSHQVTQMGQEVILRCVPISNHLYFYWYRQILGQKVEFLVSFYNNEISEKSEIFDDQFSVERPDGSNFTLKIRSTKLEDSAMYFCASSETGQGVGKLFFGSGTQLSVL.

This chain connects TRBV5-4 to TRBJ2-1, with 9 bases matching TRBD2. The germline CDR1 and CDR2 sequences are SGHNT and YYREEE (reference sequence). The CDR3 sequence is 15 residues long. The junction had 5 bases not matched to a gene; V was cut back by 3 bases and J by 4 bases. Written as DNA, the CDR3 is TGTGCCAGCAGCTCGGCGGGGGGGAATTACAATGAGCAGTTCTTC. This codes for CASSSAGGNYNEQFF.

The rearrangement links TRBV11-3 to TRBJ2-3; 12 bases map to TRBD2. Trimming took 4 bases from V and 3 from J; bases not matched to a gene: 14. The germline gives CDR1 SGHNT, CDR2 YENEEA. This CDR3 spans 19 amino acids. This chain's CDR3 is CASSSNPFSGTSGTDTQYF. The CDR3 DNA is TGTGCCAGCAGCTCGAACCCGTTTAGTGGGACTAGCGGGACAGATACGCAGTATTTT.

This clone was counted only a few times. The chain joins TRBV27 to TRBJ2-3; perhaps TRBD2 as D (6 bases). This CDR3 is built from 14 residues. V lost 5 bases, J lost 3 bases, and 12 bases lay in between. Germline CDR1 reads MNHEY; CDR2 reads SMNVEV (reference sequence). The CDR3 loop reads CASSLGSGTDTQYF. The CDR3 bases are TGTGCCAGCAGTCTCGGGAGCGGTACAGATACGCAGTATTTT.

This clone was recorded once. J is TRBJ2-5 and V is TRBV2; no definite D call. Germline CDR1 SNHLY, CDR2 FYNNEI. Trimming removed 6 bases at V and 5 bases at J, with 13 bases between. This CDR3 spans 13 amino acids. The CDR3 protein is CASSYLSSETQYF. CDR3 sequence (DNA): TGTGCCAGCAGCTATCTGAGTTCCGAGACCCAGTACTTC.

CDR3 in DNA: TGTGCCAGCGCCCGGTTCAGACGGGGGGGCCCCGGGGAGCTGTTTTTT. Translating it yields CASARFRRGGPGELFF. The gene calls are TRBV9 and TRBJ2-2; 8 positions agree with TRBD2. Germline CDR1 SGDLS, CDR2 YYNGEE. V shed 7 bases, J shed 6 bases, and the junction held 14 bases outside the gene matches. The CDR3 has 16 residues.

This sequence joins TRBV23-1 and TRBJ1-5, with D hard to call. TRBV23-1 is labeled an ORF, and its function is uncertain. The CDR3 has 16 amino acids. V gave up 2 bases and J gave up 5 bases, with 16 bases separating them. CDR3 sequence (DNA): TGCGCCAGCAGTCAAGGTATGGTGTGGAGGGATCAGCCCCAGCATTTT. Protein product: CASSQGMVWRDQPQHF.

The chain's CDR3 is CASSVDGGTKNIQYF. In DNA form, the CDR3 reads TGTGCCAGCAGCGTAGACGGGGGTACCAAAAACATTCAGTACTTC. The rearrangement uses TRBV9 and TRBJ2-4; D may be TRBD2 (6 bases). The V gene lost 0 bases and the J gene lost 2 bases, with 9 bases spanning the gap. Germline assignment: CDR1 SGDLS and CDR2 YYNGEE. The CDR3 is made up of 15 amino acids.

The rearrangement joins TRBV9 to TRBJ2-1; 15 nucleotides agree with TRBD2. CDR1 SGDLS and CDR2 YYNGEE come from the germline V gene. Trimming at V came to 0 bases and at J to 0 bases, leaving 7 bases not matched to a gene. The CDR3 has 20 amino acids. CDR3 nucleotide sequence: TGTGCCAGCAGCGTAGTCCCGGGACTAGCGGGGGGACCCTCCTACAATGAGCAGTTCTTC. It encodes CASSVVPGLAGGPSYNEQFF.

The chain links TRBV21-1 to TRBJ1-6; the DNA was not compared with TRBD1, the D call given in the table. TRBV21-1 is described as a pseudogene. The CDR3 is made up of 22 amino acids. The CDR3 DNA sequence: TGTGCCAGCAGCAAATTGGTCCCCAGGGGAGGTTTGGAGGGGGCGCATAATTCACCCCTCCACTTT. Its protein is CASSKLVPRGGLEGAHNSPLHF.

This chain uses TRBV27 with TRBJ1-1, with TRBD1 identical over 9 bases. Germline loops: CDR1 MNHEY, CDR2 SMNVEV (reference sequence). CDR3 length: 17 residues. Unmatched junction bases numbered 9, after V lost 4 bases and J lost 0 bases. CDR3 protein: CASSSGTGTAMNTEAFF. The CDR3 region has the DNA TGTGCCAGCAGTTCCGGGACAGGGACAGCTATGAACACTGAAGCTTTCTTT.

The V gene is TRBV3-1 (or the pseudogene TRBV3-2), the J gene TRBJ2-5, with D possibly TRBD1 on 7 matching bases. The V end was cut by 6 bases, the J end by 4 bases, with 24 bases between. Germline assignment: CDR1 LGHDT and CDR2 YNNKEL (reference sequence). This CDR3 contains 17 residues. CDR3 sequence reads: CASSSGGSAGLGETQYF. In nucleotides, the CDR3 is TGTGCCAGCAGTTCAGGGGGGTCGGCGGGGTTAGGAGAGACCCAGTACTTC.

The sample holds a few counts of this clone. CDR3 sequence reads: CASSVAGENTIYF. The CDR3 DNA is TGTGCCAGCAGCGTAGCAGGGGAAAACACCATATATTTT. The gene calls are TRBV9 and TRBJ1-3; D is perhaps TRBD1 (6 bases). Per the germline V gene, CDR1 is SGDLS and CDR2 is YYNGEE. The CDR3 length is 13 residues. The V end was cut by 0 bases, the J end by 6 bases, with 7 bases between.

The CDR3: CASSLETGSSYEQYF. In DNA form, the CDR3 reads TGTGCCAGCAGCCTTGAGACCGGGAGCTCCTACGAGCAGTACTTC. V gene TRBV3-1 (or the pseudogene TRBV3-2) combines with J gene TRBJ2-7, with a tentative D call TRBD2 (6 bases). Germline CDR1 and CDR2: LGHDT and YNNKEL (reference sequence). The CDR3 runs to 15 residues. Trimming removed 4 bases at V and 0 bases at J, with 13 bases between.

The V call is TRBV6-6, the J call TRBJ1-2; 8 bases align to TRBD1. The ends lost 0 bases at V and 4 bases at J; junction bases unmatched: 7. CDR1 MNHNY and CDR2 SVGAGI come from the germline V gene (reference sequence). The CDR3 length is 16 residues. Here the CDR3 DNA reads TGTGCCAGCAGTTACTCGGGGGCAGGGGGCTTCTATGGCTACACCTTC. Encoded protein: CASSYSGAGGFYGYTF.

This clone was recorded only once. The rearrangement joins TRBV5-1 to TRBJ1-6; a weak D match, TRBD1 (5 bases). With 4 bases removed from V and 8 bases from J, the gap between germline ends came to 13 bases. The CDR3 runs 14 residues. Per the germline V gene, CDR1 is SGHRS and CDR2 is YFSETQ. The CDR3 sequence is CASSPGLRDSPLHF. The CDR3 DNA reads as TGCGCCAGCAGCCCGGGACTGAGAGATTCACCCCTCCACTTT.

This sequence joins TRBV6-5 and TRBJ1-2; D is ambiguous. The germline V and J ends were trimmed by 6 bases and 0 bases, with 11 bases remaining between them. Germline values: CDR1 MNHEY, CDR2 SVGAGI. CDR3 length: 14 amino acids. Here the CDR3 DNA reads TGTGCCAGCAGGTACGCGGGAACTAACTATGGCTACACCTTC. It codes for CASRYAGTNYGYTF.

In nucleotides, the CDR3 is TGTGCCAGCAGCCAAGGAGCTTGGACAGATACGCAGTATTTT. Translating gives CASSQGAWTDTQYF. This chain connects TRBV14 to TRBJ2-3; D is undetermined. V lost 1 base and J 3 bases, leaving 8 bases between the germline ends. The germline gives CDR1 SGHDN, CDR2 FVKESK. This CDR3 contains 14 residues.

The chain links TRBV30 to TRBJ2-5; 11 bases are a match to TRBD2. The CDR3 sequence is 15 residues long. With 0 bases clipped from V and 7 bases from J, the junction kept 7 bases outside the gene matches. CDR1 GTSNPN and CDR2 SVGIG come from the germline V gene (reference sequence). The CDR3 sequence is CAWSVRRLAGGTQYF. The CDR3 DNA reads TGTGCCTGGAGTGTACGCCGTCTAGCGGGGGGGACCCAGTACTTC.

This chain joins TRBV4-2 and TRBJ2-3; 10 nucleotides line up with TRBD1. The V gene's germline CDR1 is LGHNA and CDR2 YNFKEQ. This CDR3 has 15 residues. V was pared by 3 bases and J by 5 bases, with 5 bases of the junction left unmatched. Written as DNA, the CDR3 is TGTGCCAGCAGCCACGGACAGGGGGAGAAAGATACGCAGTATTTT. Translated: CASSHGQGEKDTQYF.

The chain joins TRBV7-2 to TRBJ2-5, with 9 bases lining up with TRBD2. The J segment lost 5 bases and the V segment lost 5 bases, leaving 6 bases of the junction unmatched. The germline V gene has CDR1 SGHTA and CDR2 FQGNSA. CDR3 length: 14 amino acids. Here the CDR3 reads CASSPRGGRETQYF. CDR3 sequence (DNA): TGTGCCAGCAGCCCGCGGGGGGGCCGTGAGACCCAGTACTTC.

The rearrangement joins TRBV27 to TRBJ1-2; D perhaps matches TRBD1 (6 bases). This CDR3 spans 12 amino acids. Germline CDR1 reads MNHEY; CDR2 reads SMNVEV (reference sequence). The V end lost 4 bases, the J end lost 5 bases, and 8 bases lay between the germline ends. The CDR3 bases are TGTGCCAGCAGTTCCAGGGGTTATGGCTACACCTTC. Amino acid sequence: CASSSRGYGYTF.

V usage is TRBV2 and J usage is TRBJ1-1, with D possibly being TRBD1 (6 bases). CDR3 length equals 15 residues. Per the germline V gene, CDR1 is SNHLY and CDR2 is FYNNEI. V was cut by 6 bases and J by 0 bases, with 14 bases left in between. CDR3 sequence: CASRLQGGMNTEAFF. The CDR3 coding sequence is TGTGCCAGCAGGCTACAGGGAGGGATGAACACTGAAGCTTTCTTT.

The chain couples TRBV9 to TRBJ2-5; 12 bases map to TRBD2. The ends lost 3 bases at V and 5 bases at J; junction bases unmatched: 5. The CDR3 is made up of 15 amino acids. Germline CDR1 reads SGDLS; CDR2 reads YYNGEE. CDR3 sequence: CASSGTSGGMETQYF. The CDR3 DNA sequence: TGTGCCAGCAGCGGCACTAGCGGGGGGATGGAGACCCAGTACTTC.

The rearrangement uses TRBV19 and TRBJ2-7; D is possibly TRBD1 (6 bases). The CDR3 sequence is 14 residues long. V was pared by 5 bases and J by 0 bases, with 11 bases between. Germline V gives CDR1 LNHDA, CDR2 SQIVND (reference sequence). The CDR3 reads CASSLTGSSYEQYF. CDR3 coding DNA: TGTGCCAGTAGTCTGACAGGTAGCTCCTACGAGCAGTACTTC.